This TCR beta chain was sequenced in a study of cytomegalovirus exposure and HLA in healthy donors. Study results and limitations: Using the classifier, cytomegalovirus status was reportedly diagnosed with high specificity and sensitivity. In vitro data verified a few CMV-associated chains as specific for CMV antigens. Association of a missense DCLRE1C variant with TCR beta V- and J-gene trimming was reported in a later analysis.

Germline assignment: CDR1 SGHAT and CDR2 FQDESV (reference sequence). This CDR3 contains 16 residues. V was pared by 0 bases and J by 2 bases, with 3 bases of the junction left unmatched. As to this clone: Its cognate antigen is unknown.

The PCR employed 60 Vbeta primers together with 13 Jbeta primers. The assay was immunoSEQ multiplex PCR, and TCRdb's table has in-frame clones only and misses some. The sample consists of 100,000 or so clones, approximately 88% of them appearing once. The V call is TRBV11-1, the J call TRBJ2-7; 11 bases align to TRBD2. The source material was PBMCs. The source of this sequence is a man between 18 and 35 years old in good health and CMV-seronegative. CDR3 sequence: CASSLAGTSGTYEQYF. The CDR3 DNA is TGTGCCAGCAGCTTAGCAGGGACTAGCGGCACCTACGAGCAGTACTTC.